This T cell receptor beta chain stems from a study of blood T cell repertoires in COVID-19. The method was immunoSEQ multiplex PCR; TCRdb's version includes in-frame clones alone and lacks a portion of them. The sample includes around 91,000 clones, about 85% of them seen just once. CDR3 length: 16 residues. J was trimmed by 0 bases and V by 2 bases; bases with no gene match: 5. Germline values: CDR1 LGHDT, CDR2 YNNKEL (reference sequence). The origin of this receptor is a human donor in a cohort sampled during active COVID-19. Material: peripheral blood. The chain recombines TRBV3-1 (or the pseudogene TRBV3-2) with TRBJ2-3, with 7 bases identical to TRBD2. The CDR3 sequence: CASSQIVGGSTDTQYF. CDR3 in DNA: TGTGCCAGCAGCCAAATCGTCGGGGGGAGCACAGATACGCAGTATTTT.